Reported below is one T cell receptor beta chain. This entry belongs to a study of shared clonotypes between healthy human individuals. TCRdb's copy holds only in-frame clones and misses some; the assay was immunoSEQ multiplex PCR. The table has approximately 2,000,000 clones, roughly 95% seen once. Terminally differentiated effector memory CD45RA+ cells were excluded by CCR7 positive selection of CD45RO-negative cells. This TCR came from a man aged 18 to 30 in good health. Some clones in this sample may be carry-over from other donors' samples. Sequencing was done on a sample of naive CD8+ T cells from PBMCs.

CDR3 region: CASSSSGRVYNEQFF. In nucleotides, the CDR3 is TGTGCCAGCAGCTCTAGCGGGAGGGTGTACAATGAGCAGTTCTTC. V usage is TRBV7-9 and J usage is TRBJ2-1; 12 nucleotides agree with TRBD2. From germline, CDR1 is SEHNR and CDR2 FQNEAQ (reference sequence). The CDR3 spans 15 residues. The V and J ends lost 4 bases and 4 bases, in that order; junction bases with no gene match: 2.